The 2 T cell receptor beta chains in this list originate from one sample, sequenced in a study of response to subunit inactivated influenza vaccine. TCRdb itself ran the RT-PCR reads through MiXCR, one entry per CDR3 protein. The table lists approximately 500,000 distinct CDR3 sequences, roughly 25% of them singletons, with approximately 3% in the top ten. These sequences were also reported in another study, on T cells expressing NK-cell markers. As that study records: Scientists made TCR beta cDNA using 5'RACE template switching with UMIs.

The sample was CD4+ T cells sorted from PBMCs, taken 11 to 12 days after vaccination. These TCRs come from a man in his fifties who received an inactivated influenza vaccine.

The rearrangement joins TRBV18 to TRBJ2-2; D may be TRBD2 (6 bases). The CDR3 spans 14 residues. The V and J ends lost 0 bases and 5 bases respectively, with 7 bases between them. Germline V gene data show CDR1 as KGHSH and CDR2 as LQKENI. The CDR3 DNA follows: TGTGCCAGCTCACCACCGGAGGGGACCGGGGAGCTGTTTTTT. This gives the protein CASSPPEGTGELFF.

This clonotype was detected only a few times. The chain couples TRBV7-2 to TRBJ1-5, with 11 bases identical to TRBD1. Germline assignment: CDR1 SGHTA and CDR2 FQGNSA. V trimming: 8 bases; J trimming: 4 bases; junction bases outside the gene matches: 4. The CDR3 contains 14 residues. The CDR3 coding sequence is TGTGCCAGCCAGGGACAGGGGGGTAATCAGCCCCAGCATTTT. It translates to CASQGQGGNQPQHF.